Below, 2 T cell receptor beta chains from the same sample are listed, as sequenced in a study of graft-versus-host responses after intestinal transplantation. No cognate antigen is known for these TCRs. Clones were read by immunoSEQ multiplex PCR, and TCRdb kept only the in-frame ones, dropping some. The sample includes roughly 110,000 clones, approximately 93% of them seen just once. Material: unstimulated CD8+ T cells sorted from spleen or lymph node cells, obtained before transplant. The receptors stem from a human donor who was the organ donor for an intestinal transplant.

This clone was detected only once. This sequence joins TRBV6-1 and TRBJ2-3, with D hard to call. V lost 2 bases, J lost 0 bases, and 12 bases lay in between. Germline V gene lookup returns CDR1 MNHNS and CDR2 SASEGT. This CDR3 has 16 amino acids. The chain's CDR3 is CASSELASTSTDTQYF. In DNA form, the CDR3 reads TGTGCCAGCAGTGAATTGGCCTCAACTAGCACAGATACGCAGTATTTT.

The CDR3 spells CASSLFGLNTEAFF. The CDR3 bases are TGTGCCAGCAGCTTATTCGGGTTGAACACTGAAGCTTTCTTT. The chain joins TRBV7-9 to TRBJ1-1; D gene unclear. Germline V CDR1 and CDR2: SEHNR, FQNEAQ (reference sequence). Trimming removed 2 bases at V and 0 bases at J, with 7 bases between. The CDR3 is 14 residues long.